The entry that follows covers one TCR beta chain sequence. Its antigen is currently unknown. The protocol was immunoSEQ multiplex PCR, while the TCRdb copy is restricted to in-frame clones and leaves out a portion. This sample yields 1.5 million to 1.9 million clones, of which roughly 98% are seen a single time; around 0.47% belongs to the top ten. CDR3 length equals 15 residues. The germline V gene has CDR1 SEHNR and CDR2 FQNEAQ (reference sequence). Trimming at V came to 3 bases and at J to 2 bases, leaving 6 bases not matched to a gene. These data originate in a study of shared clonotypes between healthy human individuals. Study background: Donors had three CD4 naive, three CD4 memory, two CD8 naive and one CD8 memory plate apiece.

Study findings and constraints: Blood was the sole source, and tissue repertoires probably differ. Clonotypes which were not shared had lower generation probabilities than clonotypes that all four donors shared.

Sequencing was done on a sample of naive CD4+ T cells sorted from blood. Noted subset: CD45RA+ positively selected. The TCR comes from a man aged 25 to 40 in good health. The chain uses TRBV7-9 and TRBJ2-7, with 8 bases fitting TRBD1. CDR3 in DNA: TGTGCCAGCAGCTTTACCAGGACAGGGCCCTACGAGCAGTACTTC. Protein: CASSFTRTGPYEQYF.